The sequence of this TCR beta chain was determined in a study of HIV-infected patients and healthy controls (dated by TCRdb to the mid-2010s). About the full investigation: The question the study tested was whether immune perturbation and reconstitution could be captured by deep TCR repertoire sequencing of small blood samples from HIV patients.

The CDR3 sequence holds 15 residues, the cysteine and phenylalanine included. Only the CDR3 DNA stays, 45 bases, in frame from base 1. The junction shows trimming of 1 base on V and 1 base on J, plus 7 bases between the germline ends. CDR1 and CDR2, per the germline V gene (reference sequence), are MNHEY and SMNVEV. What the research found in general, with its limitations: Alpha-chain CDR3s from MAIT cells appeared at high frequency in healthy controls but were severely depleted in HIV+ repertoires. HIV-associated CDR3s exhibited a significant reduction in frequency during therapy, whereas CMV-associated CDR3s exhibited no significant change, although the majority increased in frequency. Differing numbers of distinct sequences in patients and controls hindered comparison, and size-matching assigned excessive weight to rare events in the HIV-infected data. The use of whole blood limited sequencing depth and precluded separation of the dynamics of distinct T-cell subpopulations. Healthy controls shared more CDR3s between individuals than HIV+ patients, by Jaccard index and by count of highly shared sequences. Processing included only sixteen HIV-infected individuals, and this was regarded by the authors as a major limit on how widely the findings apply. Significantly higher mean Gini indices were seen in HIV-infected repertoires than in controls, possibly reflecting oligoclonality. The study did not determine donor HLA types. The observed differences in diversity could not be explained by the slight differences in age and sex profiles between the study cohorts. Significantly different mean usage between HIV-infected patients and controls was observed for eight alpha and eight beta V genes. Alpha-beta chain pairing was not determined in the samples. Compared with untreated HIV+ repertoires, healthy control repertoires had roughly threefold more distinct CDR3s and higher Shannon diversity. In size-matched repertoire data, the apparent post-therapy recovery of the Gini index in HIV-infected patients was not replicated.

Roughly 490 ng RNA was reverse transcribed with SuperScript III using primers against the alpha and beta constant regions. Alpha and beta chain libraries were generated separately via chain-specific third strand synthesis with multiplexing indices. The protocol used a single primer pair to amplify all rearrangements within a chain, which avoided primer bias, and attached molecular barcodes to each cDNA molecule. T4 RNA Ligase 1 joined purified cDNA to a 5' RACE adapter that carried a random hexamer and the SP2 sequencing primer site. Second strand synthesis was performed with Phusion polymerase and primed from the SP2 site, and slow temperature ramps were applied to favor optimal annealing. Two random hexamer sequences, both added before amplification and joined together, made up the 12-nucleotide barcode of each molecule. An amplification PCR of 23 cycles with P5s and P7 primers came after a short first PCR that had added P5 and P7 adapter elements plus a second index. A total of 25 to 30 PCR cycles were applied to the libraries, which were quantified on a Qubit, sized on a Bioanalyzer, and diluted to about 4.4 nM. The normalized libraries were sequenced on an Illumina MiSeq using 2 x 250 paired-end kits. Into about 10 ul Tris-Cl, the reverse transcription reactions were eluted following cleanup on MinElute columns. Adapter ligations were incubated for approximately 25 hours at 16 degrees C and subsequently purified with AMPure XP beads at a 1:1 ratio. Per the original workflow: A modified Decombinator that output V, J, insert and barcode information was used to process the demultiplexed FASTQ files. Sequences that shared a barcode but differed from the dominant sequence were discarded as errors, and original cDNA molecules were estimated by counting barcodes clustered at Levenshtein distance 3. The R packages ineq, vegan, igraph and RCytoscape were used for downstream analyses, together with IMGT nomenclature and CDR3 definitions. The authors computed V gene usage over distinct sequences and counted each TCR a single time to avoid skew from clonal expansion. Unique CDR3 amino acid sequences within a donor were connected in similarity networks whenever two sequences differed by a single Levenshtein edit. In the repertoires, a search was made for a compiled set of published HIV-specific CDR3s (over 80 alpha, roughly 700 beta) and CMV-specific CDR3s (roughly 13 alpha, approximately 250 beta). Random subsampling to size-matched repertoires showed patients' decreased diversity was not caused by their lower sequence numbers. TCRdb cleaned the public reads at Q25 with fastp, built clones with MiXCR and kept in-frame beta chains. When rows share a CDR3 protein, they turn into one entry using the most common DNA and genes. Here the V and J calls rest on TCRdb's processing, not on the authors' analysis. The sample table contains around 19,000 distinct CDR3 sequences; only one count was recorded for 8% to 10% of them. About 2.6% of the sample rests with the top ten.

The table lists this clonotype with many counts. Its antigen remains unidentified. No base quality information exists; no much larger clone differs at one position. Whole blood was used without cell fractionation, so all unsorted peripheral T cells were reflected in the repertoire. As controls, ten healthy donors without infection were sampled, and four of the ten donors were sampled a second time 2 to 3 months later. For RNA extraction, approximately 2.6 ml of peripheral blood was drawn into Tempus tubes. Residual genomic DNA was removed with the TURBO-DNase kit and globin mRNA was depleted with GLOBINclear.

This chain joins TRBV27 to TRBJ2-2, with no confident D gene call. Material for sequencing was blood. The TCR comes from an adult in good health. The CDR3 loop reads CASSLFVWNTGELFF. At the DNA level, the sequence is TGTGCCAGCAGTTTATTCGTTTGGAACACCGGGGAGCTGTTTTTT.